These T cell receptor beta chains were read from a single sample in a study of CD8+ T cells in alopecia areata. Method: immunoSEQ multiplex PCR; TCRdb's copy keeps in-frame clones and lacks some. This table has around 150,000 clones, approximately 56% appearing once. Sequencing was carried out using CD8+ T cells sorted from blood. These TCRs come from a human donor in good health. The CDR3 runs from the conserved cysteine through the conserved F or W. The D gene is left open where the match is weak. The listing skips clone size in some rows; elsewhere it reads once, few, many or a size class.

>TRBV30|TRBD2|TRBJ2-1|few
CAWGGFSGINRYNEQFF
TGTGCCTGGGGGGGGTTTAGCGGGATTAATAGGTACAATGAGCAGTTCTTC
>TRBV30|-|TRBJ2-1|-
CAWSVVLEDEQFF
TGTGCCTGGAGTGTGGTTCTGGAAGATGAGCAGTTCTTC
>TRBV18|TRBD1|TRBJ1-2|-
CASSPGQGSGYTF
TGTGCCAGCTCACCAGGACAGGGAAGTGGCTACACCTTC
>TRBV13|TRBD1|TRBJ2-7|few
CASSSGGPAAEQYF
TGTGCCAGCAGCTCAGGGGGCCCTGCAGCCGAGCAGTACTTC
>TRBV5-1|TRBD2|TRBJ2-2|-
CASSLATSGPTGELFF
TGCGCCAGCAGCTTGGCTACTAGCGGTCCCACCGGGGAGCTGTTTTTT
>TRBV27|-|TRBJ2-2|few
CASRGQGETGELFF
TGTGCCAGCAGGGGACAAGGAGAGACCGGGGAGCTGTTTTTT
>TRBV29-1|-|TRBJ2-7|once
CSVETGGGVAYEQYF
TGCAGCGTTGAAACTGGAGGGGGCGTCGCCTACGAGCAGTACTTC
>TRBV19|-|TRBJ2-6|-
CASSSDSDYSGANVLTF
TGTGCCAGTAGTAGCGACAGTGACTACTCTGGGGCCAACGTCCTGACTTTC
>TRBV29-1|TRBD2|TRBJ2-7|-
CSVEDPLGLATEQYF
TGCAGCGTTGAAGATCCCCTGGGACTAGCGACCGAGCAGTACTTC
>TRBV11-2|TRBD2|TRBJ2-7|many
CASSPSSGGYGGEQYF
TGTGCCAGCAGCCCCAGTAGCGGGGGGTATGGGGGCGAGCAGTACTTC
>TRBV30|-|TRBJ1-1|-
CRSSRNTEAFF
TGTCGTTCCAGTAGAAACACTGAAGCTTTCTTT
>TRBV5-1|-|TRBJ2-1|-
CASSLDTRFYNEQFF
TGCGCCAGCAGCTTAGACACGAGATTTTACAATGAGCAGTTCTTC
>TRBV7-6|-|TRBJ2-3|-
CASSSTESTDTQYF
TGTGCCAGCAGTTCGACAGAGAGCACAGATACGCAGTATTTT
>TRBV14|TRBD1|TRBJ1-1|-
CASSGTASLEAFF
TGTGCCAGCAGTGGGACAGCTTCACTTGAAGCTTTCTTT
>TRBV6-5|TRBD1|TRBJ2-7|-
CASSPGTGILSEQYF
TGTGCCAGCAGTCCGGGGACAGGTATCCTCAGCGAGCAGTACTTC
>TRBV30|-|TRBJ1-2|once
CAWTIGGHAYGYTF
TGTGCCTGGACGATCGGGGGACACGCCTATGGCTACACCTTC
>TRBV11-2|-|TRBJ2-7|few
CASSLGSYEQYF
TGTGCCAGCAGCTTAGGCTCCTACGAGCAGTACTTC
>TRBV27|-|TRBJ2-5|-
CASGTQQETQYF
TGTGCCAGCGGCACACAGCAAGAGACCCAGTACTTC
>TRBV2|TRBD2|TRBJ2-5|-
CASSEFKPGGTQYF
TGTGCCAGCAGTGAATTCAAGCCGGGAGGGACCCAGTACTTC
>TRBV5-1|-|TRBJ2-1|-
CASSLDIGSSYNEQFF
TGCGCCAGCAGCTTAGATATCGGTAGCTCCTACAATGAGCAGTTCTTC
>TRBV7-9|-|TRBJ1-1|-
CASSLEGGTEAFF
TGTGCCAGCAGCTTAGAGGGGGGCACTGAAGCTTTCTTT
>TRBV5-4|TRBD2|TRBJ2-1|-
CASGRAGGLWYNEQFF
TGTGCCAGCGGCCGGGCGGGAGGTCTCTGGTACAATGAGCAGTTCTTC
>TRBV25-1|TRBD2|TRBJ2-1|-
CASSDLAGSYNEQFF
TGTGCCAGCAGTGACCTAGCGGGGTCCTACAATGAGCAGTTCTTC
>TRBV29-1|-|TRBJ2-3|-
CSVEGLSSTDTQYF
TGCAGCGTTGAGGGACTCTCTAGCACAGATACGCAGTATTTT
>TRBV11-2|-|TRBJ2-1|-
CASSETSYRGYNEQFF
TGTGCCAGCAGTGAGACTTCGTATCGGGGCTACAATGAGCAGTTCTTC
>TRBV30|-|TRBJ2-1|-
CAWSAPPAYNEQFF
TGTGCCTGGAGTGCCCCTCCCGCCTACAATGAGCAGTTCTTC
>TRBV13|-|TRBJ2-1|-
CASSLVGGRGNEQFF
TGTGCCAGCAGCTTGGTCGGTGGTAGGGGCAATGAGCAGTTCTTC
>TRBV5-6|-|TRBJ2-7|-
CASSLGGQVLYEQYF
TGTGCCAGCAGCTTGGGAGGGCAGGTACTCTACGAGCAGTACTTC
>TRBV27|TRBD1|TRBJ1-2|-
CASSLSTTGYDGYTF
TGTGCCAGCAGTTTATCGACGACAGGGTACGATGGCTACACCTTC
>TRBV20-1|-|TRBJ1-1|-
CSALNTEAFF
TGCAGTGCACTTAACACTGAAGCTTTCTTT
>TRBV27|TRBD1|TRBJ2-7|once
CASSLATGGDGEQYF
TGTGCCAGCAGTTTAGCGACAGGGGGTGATGGCGAGCAGTACTTC
>TRBV23-1|TRBD2|TRBJ2-3|many
CASSQSTSGSTDTQYF
TGCGCCAGCAGTCAATCGACTAGCGGGAGCACAGATACGCAGTATTTT
>TRBV4-1|TRBD1|TRBJ2-7|-
CASSPGQGAYEQYF
TGCGCCAGCAGCCCGGGACAGGGAGCCTACGAGCAGTACTTC
>TRBV14|-|TRBJ1-4|few
CASPQRRIEVEKLFF
TGTGCCAGCCCCCAGAGAAGAATAGAAGTGGAAAAACTGTTTTTT
>TRBV10-2|TRBD2|TRBJ2-3|once
CASDLAGLAGGTDTQYF
TGCGCCAGCGATTTGGCAGGGCTCGCGGGAGGAACAGATACGCAGTATTTT
>TRBV4-1|-|TRBJ1-5|few
CASSQEPTGGQPQHF
TGCGCCAGCAGCCAAGAGCCGACAGGTGGTCAGCCCCAGCATTTT
>TRBV5-1|-|TRBJ2-1|-
CASSLGDYNEQFF
TGCGCCAGCAGCTTGGGGGACTACAATGAGCAGTTCTTC
>TRBV7-9|-|TRBJ2-1|-
CASQLVDNEQFF
TGTGCCAGCCAACTAGTGGACAATGAGCAGTTCTTC
>TRBV7-2|TRBD2|TRBJ2-7|-
CASSSWTSGSYEQYF
TGTGCCAGCAGCTCCTGGACTAGCGGGAGCTACGAGCAGTACTTC
>TRBV25-1|TRBD1|TRBJ2-1|few
CASRTGAGNEQFF
TGTGCCAGCAGAACAGGGGCAGGGAATGAGCAGTTCTTC
>TRBV5-1|-|TRBJ1-1|-
CASSLSPQDTEAFF
TGCGCCAGCAGCTTATCCCCGCAAGACACTGAAGCTTTCTTT
>TRBV19|-|TRBJ2-3|-
CASSEASGGRRDTQYF
TGTGCCAGTAGCGAGGCGTCTGGGGGAAGGAGAGATACGCAGTATTTT
>TRBV2|-|TRBJ2-7|once
CASTERFPYEQYF
TGTGCCAGCACCGAACGTTTCCCCTACGAGCAGTACTTC
>TRBV7-2|-|TRBJ2-5|-
CASSLPLITGDSGETQYF
TGTGCCAGCAGCTTACCCCTGATCACAGGGGACTCCGGGGAGACCCAGTACTTC
>TRBV29-1|-|TRBJ1-1|few
CSGGTGEAFF
TGCAGCGGTGGGACGGGTGAAGCTTTCTTT
>TRBV29-1|-|TRBJ2-7|once
CSVDEGSYEQYF
TGCAGCGTTGACGAGGGTTCCTACGAGCAGTACTTC
>TRBV29-1|TRBD2|TRBJ2-2|few
CSVDLGLAANTGELFF
TGCAGCGTTGATTTGGGACTAGCCGCGAACACCGGGGAGCTGTTTTTT
>TRBV4-2|-|TRBJ2-1|-
CASSQALEVYNEQFF
TGTGCCAGCAGCCAAGCCTTGGAGGTATACAATGAGCAGTTCTTC
>TRBV5-6|TRBD2|TRBJ2-1|-
CASSSKAGKSSYNEQFF
TGTGCCAGCAGCTCCAAAGCGGGGAAGAGCTCCTACAATGAGCAGTTCTTC
>TRBV2|-|TRBJ1-1|-
CASKEGSMNTEAFF
TGTGCCAGCAAGGAGGGGTCCATGAACACTGAAGCTTTCTTT
>TRBV27|TRBD2|TRBJ2-1|few
CASSLSMTSAYNEQFF
TGTGCCAGCAGTTTATCCATGACTAGCGCCTACAATGAGCAGTTCTTC
>TRBV9|-|TRBJ1-1|-
CASTAGLDAEAFF
TGTGCCAGCACGGCAGGGTTGGACGCTGAAGCTTTCTTT
>TRBV15|-|TRBJ2-3|-
CATSREEGDADTQYF
TGTGCCACCAGCAGAGAAGAGGGGGATGCAGATACGCAGTATTTT
>TRBV9|-|TRBJ1-2|-
CASSVVGDYGYTF
TGTGCCAGCAGCGTAGTCGGAGACTATGGCTACACCTTC
>TRBV30|-|TRBJ2-1|-
CAWSVRRLDLNEQFF
TGTGCCTGGAGTGTACGGCGGCTAGATTTGAATGAGCAGTTCTTC